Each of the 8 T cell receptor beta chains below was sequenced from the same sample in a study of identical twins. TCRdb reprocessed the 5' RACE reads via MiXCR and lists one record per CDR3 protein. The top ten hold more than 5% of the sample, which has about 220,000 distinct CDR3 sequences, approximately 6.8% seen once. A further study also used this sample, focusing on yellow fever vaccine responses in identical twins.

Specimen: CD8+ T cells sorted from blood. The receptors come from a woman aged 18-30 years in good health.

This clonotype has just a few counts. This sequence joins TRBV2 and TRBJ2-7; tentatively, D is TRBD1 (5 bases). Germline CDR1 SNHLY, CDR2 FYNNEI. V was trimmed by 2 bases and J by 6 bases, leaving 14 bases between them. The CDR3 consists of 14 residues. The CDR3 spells CASSESVDIPEQYV. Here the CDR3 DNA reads TGTGCCAGCAGTGAATCTGTGGACATTCCCGAGCAGTACGTC.

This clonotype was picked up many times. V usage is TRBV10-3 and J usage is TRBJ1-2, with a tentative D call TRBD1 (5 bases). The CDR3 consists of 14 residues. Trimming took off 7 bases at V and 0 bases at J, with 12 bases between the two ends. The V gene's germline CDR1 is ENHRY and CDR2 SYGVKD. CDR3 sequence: CAITQQDSNYGYTF. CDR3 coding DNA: TGTGCCATCACCCAACAGGACTCTAACTATGGCTACACCTTC.

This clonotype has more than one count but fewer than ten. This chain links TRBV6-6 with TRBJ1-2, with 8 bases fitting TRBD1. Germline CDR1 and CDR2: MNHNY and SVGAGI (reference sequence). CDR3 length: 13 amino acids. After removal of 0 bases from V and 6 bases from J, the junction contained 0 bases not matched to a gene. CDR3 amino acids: CASSYSTGDGYTF. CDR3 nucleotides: TGTGCCAGCAGTTACTCGACAGGGGATGGCTACACCTTC.

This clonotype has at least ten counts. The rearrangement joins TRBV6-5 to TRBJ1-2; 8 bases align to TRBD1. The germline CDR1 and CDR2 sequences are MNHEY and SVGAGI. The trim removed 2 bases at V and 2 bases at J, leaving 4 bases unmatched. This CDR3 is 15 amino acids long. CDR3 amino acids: CASSYAGGRNYGYTF. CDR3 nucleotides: TGTGCCAGCAGTTACGCAGGGGGCAGGAACTATGGCTACACCTTC.

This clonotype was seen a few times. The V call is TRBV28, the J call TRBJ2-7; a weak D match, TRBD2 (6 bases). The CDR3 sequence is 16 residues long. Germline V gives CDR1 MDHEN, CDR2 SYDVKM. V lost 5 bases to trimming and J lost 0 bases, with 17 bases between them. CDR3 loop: CASSTVKGRDSYEQYF. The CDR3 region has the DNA TGTGCCAGCAGTACCGTCAAGGGGCGGGACTCCTACGAGCAGTACTTC.

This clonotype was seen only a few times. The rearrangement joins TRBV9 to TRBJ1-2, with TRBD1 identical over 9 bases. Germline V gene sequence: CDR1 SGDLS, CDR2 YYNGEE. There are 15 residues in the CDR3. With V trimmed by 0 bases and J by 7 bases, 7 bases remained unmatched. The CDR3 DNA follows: TGTGCCAGCAGCGTAGAGGGGACAGGGAGGGGTGGCTACACCTTC. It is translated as CASSVEGTGRGGYTF.

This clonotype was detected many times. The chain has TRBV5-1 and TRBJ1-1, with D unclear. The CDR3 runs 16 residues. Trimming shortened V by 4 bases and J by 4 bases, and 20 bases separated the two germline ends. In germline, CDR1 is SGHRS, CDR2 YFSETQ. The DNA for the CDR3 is TGCGCCAGCAGCGGTGCTCTTGAATCGGGCGGCACTGAAGCTTTCTTT. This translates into CASSGALESGGTEAFF.

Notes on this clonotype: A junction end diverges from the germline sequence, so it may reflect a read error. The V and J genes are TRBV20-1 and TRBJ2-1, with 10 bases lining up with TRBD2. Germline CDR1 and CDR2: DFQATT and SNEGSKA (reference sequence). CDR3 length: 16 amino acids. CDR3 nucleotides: TGCTGTGCTAGTAGTGCTAGCGGGAGTTCGTACAATGAGCAGTTCTTC. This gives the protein CCASSASGSSYNEQFF.